Sequencing of this T cell receptor (beta chain) was carried out in a study of T cells in Graves' hyperthyroidism and ophthalmopathy. In the study overall: Peripheral blood collection took place at initial diagnosis, before any treatment.

The TCR beta CDR3 regions underwent amplification using RNA transcripts as the source. HTBI primers drove first-round RT-PCR of the TCR CDR3. TCRdb fed the multiplex PCR reads into MiXCR, producing one record per CDR3 protein. The data show approximately 400,000 distinct CDR3 sequences, about 15% seen once. In germline, CDR1 is SQVTM, CDR2 ANQGSEA. The CDR3 extends over 18 amino acids. In regard to this clonotype: One end of the junction fails to match germline, which may point to a read error.

It was uncontrolled infection, other autoimmune disease, pregnancy or lactation that excluded patients. Sample: blood. The sequence came from a woman younger than 35 with Graves' hyperthyroidism. This sequence joins TRBV29-1 and TRBJ1-3, with 8 positions matching TRBD1. CDR3 sequence (DNA): TGCAGCGCCTTGGGGGTGACAGGGGTAATTAATACTGGAACCACCATATATTTT. This translates into CSALGVTGVINTGTTIYF.